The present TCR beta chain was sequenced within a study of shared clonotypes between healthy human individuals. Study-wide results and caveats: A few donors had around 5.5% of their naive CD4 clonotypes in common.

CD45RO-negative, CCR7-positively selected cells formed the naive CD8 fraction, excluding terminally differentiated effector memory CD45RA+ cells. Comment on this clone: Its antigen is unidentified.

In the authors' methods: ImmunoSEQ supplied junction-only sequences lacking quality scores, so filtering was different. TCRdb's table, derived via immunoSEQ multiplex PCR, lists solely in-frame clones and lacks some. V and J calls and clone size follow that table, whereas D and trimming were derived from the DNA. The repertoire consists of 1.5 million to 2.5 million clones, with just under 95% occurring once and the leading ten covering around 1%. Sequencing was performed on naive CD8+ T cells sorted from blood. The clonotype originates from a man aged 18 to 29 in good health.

CDR3 loop: CATRDPRTGRQETQYF. Written as DNA, the CDR3 is TGTGCCACCAGAGATCCGAGGACAGGGCGACAAGAGACCCAGTACTTC. V usage is TRBV15 and J usage is TRBJ2-5; 8 bases line up with TRBD1. CDR1 and CDR2 from the germline V gene are LNHNV and YYDKDF (reference sequence). The CDR3 is 16 residues long. Trimming removed 6 bases from V and 2 bases from J; junction bases left unmatched: 11.